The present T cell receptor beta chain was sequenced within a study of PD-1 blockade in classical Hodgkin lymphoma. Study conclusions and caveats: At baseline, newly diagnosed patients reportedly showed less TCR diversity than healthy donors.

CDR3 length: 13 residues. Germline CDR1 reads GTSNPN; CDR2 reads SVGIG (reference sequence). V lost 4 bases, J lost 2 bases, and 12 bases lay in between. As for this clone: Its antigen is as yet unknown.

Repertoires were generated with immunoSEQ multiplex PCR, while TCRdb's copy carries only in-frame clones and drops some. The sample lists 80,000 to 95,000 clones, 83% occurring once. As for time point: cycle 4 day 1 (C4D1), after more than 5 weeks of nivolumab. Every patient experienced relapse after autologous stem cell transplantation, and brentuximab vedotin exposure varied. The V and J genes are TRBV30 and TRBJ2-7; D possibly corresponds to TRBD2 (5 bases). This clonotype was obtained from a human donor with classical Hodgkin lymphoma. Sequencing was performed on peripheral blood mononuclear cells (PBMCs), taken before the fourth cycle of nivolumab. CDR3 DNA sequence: TGTGCCTGGAACCCCGGGAAGGCCTACGAGCAGTACTTC. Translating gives CAWNPGKAYEQYF.